One T cell receptor beta chain is described in this entry. Its binding antigen is unknown. Qualities for individual bases were not recorded, and no much larger clone is one base off. The library was produced with the immunoSEQ multiplex PCR assay. The immuneACCESS repertoire file appears here via TCRdb, limited to in-frame rearrangements. These files lack a portion of the clones; in checked studies, under half of the deficit traces to unresolved V genes, and the cause of the others is not known. The sample table records 40,000 to 55,000 clones; around 92% of these occur just once. The ten largest make up more than 0.7% of the sample. The data were taken from a study of T cell changes during pregnancy in multiple sclerosis (dated by TCRdb to about 2019). Context from the whole study: In women with multiple sclerosis, the researchers looked at how the T cell repertoire shifted as pregnancy progressed.

In the germline V gene, CDR1 corresponds to SGHTA and CDR2 to FQGNSA. From cysteine to phenylalanine, the CDR3 is 16 amino acids long. The only DNA kept is the CDR3, 48 bases in frame from the first base. The junction shows trimming of 0 bases on V and 4 bases on J, and the gene matches do not reach 5 bases of it. The sample consisted of CD4+ T cells from peripheral blood mononuclear cells, taken in the third trimester of pregnancy. This TCR was sampled from a female donor with multiple sclerosis, enrolled in a pregnancy study. The V and J segments used are TRBV7-2 and TRBJ2-1; TRBD2 fits 8 bases in the junction. The nucleotide sequence is TGTGCCAGCAGCTTAGCCGCGGCTAGCGGGTACAATGAGCAGTTCTTC. It encodes CASSLAAASGYNEQFF.